Listed below are T cell receptor beta chains from one sample, sequenced in a study of beta chain features in type 1 diabetes. Only in-frame clones appear in the TCRdb table, and some are missing; sequencing was by immunoSEQ multiplex PCR. Of 200,000 to 250,000 clones in the sample, about 30% were seen once. The sample comprised central memory CD4+ T cells from blood. The receptors shown here come from a man between 25 and 39 years old in good health. CDR3s include the opening cysteine and the closing phenylalanine or tryptophan. Fields, in order: CDR3 length, V gene, clone size, J gene, D gene, CDR3 protein, CDR3 DNA. The D gene is left open where the match is weak. Size tells how often a clone was seen (once, few, many) or the class of an expanded clone, and some rows leave it out.

14,TRBV10-3,many,TRBJ2-3,NA,CAISSPGPEDTQYF,TGTGCCATCAGCTCCCCGGGACCCGAGGATACGCAGTATTTT
11,TRBV29-1,few,TRBJ1-2,NA,CSLLENYGYTF,TGCAGCCTCCTAGAAAACTATGGCTACACCTTC
12,TRBV30,NA,TRBJ2-5,NA,CAWSVLGETQYF,TGTGCCTGGAGTGTACTGGGAGAGACCCAGTACTTC
11,TRBV7-2,few,TRBJ2-7,NA,CASSTFDEQYF,TGTGCCAGCAGCACCTTTGACGAGCAGTACTTC
16,TRBV5-1,once,TRBJ2-3,TRBD2,CASRFGLADSTDTQYF,TGCGCCAGCAGATTTGGACTAGCGGATAGCACAGATACGCAGTATTTT
13,TRBV28,NA,TRBJ2-1,NA,CATLRASYNEQFF,TGTGCCACCTTGCGGGCATCCTACAATGAGCAGTTCTTC
14,TRBV2,NA,TRBJ2-1,TRBD2,CASKKREIFDEQFF,TGTGCCAGCAAAAAGCGGGAGATTTTTGATGAGCAGTTCTTC
14,TRBV7-9,many,TRBJ1-5,TRBD1,CASSLGTGNQPQHF,TGTGCCAGCAGCTTAGGGACAGGGAATCAGCCCCAGCATTTT
15,TRBV15,NA,TRBJ2-5,NA,CATSRGEGGQETQYF,TGTGCCACCAGCAGAGGGGAAGGGGGCCAAGAGACCCAGTACTTC
15,TRBV11-2,few,TRBJ2-3,TRBD2,CASSVSGSSTDTQYF,TGTGCCAGCAGCGTTAGCGGGTCTAGCACAGATACGCAGTATTTT
14,TRBV5-6,NA,TRBJ2-5,NA,CASSLVQRQETQYF,TGTGCCAGCAGCTTGGTCCAACGACAAGAGACCCAGTACTTC
14,TRBV5-1,few,TRBJ2-7,TRBD1,CASSIPGQGYEQYF,TGCGCCAGCAGCATCCCGGGACAGGGCTACGAGCAGTACTTC
14,TRBV28,NA,TRBJ1-3,NA,CASHPRGRGNTIYF,TGTGCCAGCCACCCCCGGGGGCGCGGAAACACCATATATTTT
18,TRBV13,NA,TRBJ2-3,TRBD1,CASRTLDRGRSGTDTQYF,TGTGCCAGCAGGACCCTAGACAGGGGCCGATCTGGCACAGATACGCAGTATTTT
15,TRBV7-9,NA,TRBJ1-6,TRBD1,CASSTGGDGNSPLHF,TGTGCCAGCAGCACAGGGGGAGATGGTAATTCACCCCTCCACTTT
14,TRBV28,few,TRBJ2-1,NA,CASRIGPAPDEQFF,TGTGCCAGCAGGATCGGTCCCGCGCCCGATGAGCAGTTCTTC
13,TRBV5-1,NA,TRBJ1-2,NA,CASSLRQAYGYTF,TGCGCCAGCAGCCTCCGACAGGCCTATGGCTACACCTTC